This passage covers 17 T cell receptor beta chains from one sample sequenced in a study of glioma-infiltrating T cells after dendritic cell vaccination. Here immunoSEQ multiplex PCR was the method, and the copy in TCRdb shows in-frame clones only, minus some. The data show roughly 83,000 clones, 85% to 90% seen once. Sample: blood, taken before dendritic cell vaccination. These receptors originate from a human donor with glioblastoma.

V and J are TRBV29-1 and TRBJ1-2; no clear D. This CDR3 comprises 14 residues. Deletions cut 2 bases from V and 4 bases from J, with 14 bases between. Per the germline V gene, CDR1 is SQVTM and CDR2 is ANQGSEA. CDR3 protein: CSVERLAATYGYTF. CDR3 nucleotides: TGCAGCGTTGAAAGGTTAGCAGCTACCTATGGCTACACCTTC.

CDR3: CASSPSPGGTYNEQFF. In DNA, the CDR3 is TGTGCCAGCAGCCCGTCACCGGGAGGGACCTACAATGAGCAGTTCTTC. The chain combines TRBV7-9 with TRBJ2-1; 8 bases match TRBD2. This CDR3 comprises 16 residues. Per germline, CDR1 SEHNR and CDR2 FQNEAQ (reference sequence). V shed 5 bases, J shed 2 bases, and the junction held 8 bases outside the gene matches.

The V and J genes are TRBV7-7 and TRBJ2-7; TRBD2 aligns across 10 bases. After removal of 1 base from V and 5 bases from J, the junction contained 5 bases not matched to a gene. The CDR3 consists of 15 residues. The germline V gene has CDR1 SSHAT and CDR2 FNYEAQ (reference sequence). The CDR3 DNA sequence: TGTGCCAGCAGCTTAGGGACTAGCGGACGGGACGAGCAGTACTTC. Translated: CASSLGTSGRDEQYF.

The rearrangement links TRBV4-2 to TRBJ2-7; 9 bases fit TRBD1. CDR3 length equals 15 residues. Germline V gene data show CDR1 as LGHNA and CDR2 as YNFKEQ. Trimming cost V 4 bases and J 6 bases; bases outside gene matches: 10. The CDR3 region has the DNA TGTGCCAGCAGCCGGGGACAGGGTAGATTGGGCGAGCAGTACTTC. It yields the protein CASSRGQGRLGEQYF.

The chain carries TRBV29-1 and TRBJ2-5; D perhaps matches TRBD1 (7 bases). Germline V CDR1 and CDR2: SQVTM, ANQGSEA. The CDR3 loop spans 17 amino acids. Trimming left V 0 bases short and J 2 bases short, with 19 bases between. The CDR3 region has the DNA TGCAGCGTTGAAGATTGGGAGGAGAGGGGGCAGCAAGAGACCCAGTACTTC. Translation gives CSVEDWEERGQQETQYF. Together with reference TRBV29-1 and TRBJ2-5, the CDR3 gives the full variable domain: SAVISQKPSRDICQRGTSLTIQCQVDSQVTMMFWYRQQPGQSLTLIATANQGSEATYESGFVIDKFPISRPNLTFSTLTVSNMSPEDSSIYLCSVEDWEERGQQETQYFGPGTRLLVL.

This clone has just one count. The rearrangement uses TRBV20-1 and TRBJ1-2; no clear D. CDR1 DFQATT and CDR2 SNEGSKA come from the germline V gene (reference sequence). V lost 6 bases and J 1 base, leaving 6 bases between the germline ends. This CDR3 is built from 11 residues. CDR3 nucleotide sequence: TGCAGTGCAACTGTTAACTATGGCTACACCTTC. Translated, it gives CSATVNYGYTF.

This clone was found once. The genes are TRBV6-6 and TRBJ1-4; the D gene is possibly TRBD1 (6 bases). This CDR3 has 16 residues. The germline gives CDR1 MNHNY, CDR2 SVGAGI (reference sequence). The germline V and J ends were trimmed by 0 bases and 5 bases, with 13 bases remaining between them. This chain's CDR3 is CASSYSINRANEKLFF. The CDR3 DNA reads as TGTGCCAGCAGTTACTCGATAAACAGGGCGAATGAAAAACTGTTTTTT.

The rearrangement uses TRBV19 and TRBJ2-5; TRBD1 aligns across 7 bases. Germline V CDR1 and CDR2: LNHDA, SQIVND (reference sequence). V shed 6 bases, J shed 3 bases, and the junction held 10 bases outside the gene matches. The CDR3 is 15 residues long. The CDR3 sequence: CASSGTALREETQYF. DNA of the CDR3: TGTGCCAGTAGCGGGACAGCACTGAGGGAAGAGACCCAGTACTTC.

Comment on this clone: Within the sample, other DNA sequences also encode this same CDR3. The chain links TRBV6-5 to TRBJ1-5; weak D call: TRBD1 (6 bases). Trimming took off 2 bases at V and 7 bases at J, with 9 bases between the two ends. This CDR3 has 13 amino acids. Germline V gives CDR1 MNHEY, CDR2 SVGAGI. CDR3 sequence reads: CASSYGGGQPQHF. The CDR3 coding sequence is TGTGCCAGCAGTTACGGGGGCGGGCAGCCCCAGCATTTT.

V is TRBV7-2 and J is TRBJ1-2; D not resolved. Trimming pared 2 bases from V and 2 bases from J, leaving 6 bases between. The CDR3 has 13 residues. Germline assignment: CDR1 SGHTA and CDR2 FQGNSA. CDR3 loop: CASSLQINYGYTF. As DNA, the CDR3 is TGTGCCAGCAGCTTACAGATAAACTATGGCTACACCTTC.

This chain joins TRBV5-1 and TRBJ2-3; D may be TRBD2 (6 bases). This CDR3 is 17 amino acids long. Germline lookup yields CDR1 SGHRS and CDR2 YFSETQ. The V end was cut by 3 bases, the J end by 4 bases, with 21 bases between. The CDR3 spells CASSSSFTGTGADTQYF. Written as DNA, the CDR3 is TGCGCCAGCAGCTCATCATTTACCGGGACTGGGGCAGATACGCAGTATTTT.

The V gene is TRBV7-3, the J gene TRBJ2-1; 8 nucleotides align to TRBD2. This CDR3 is built from 15 residues. CDR1 is SGHTA and CDR2 is FQGTGA in the germline V gene. V lost 1 base, J lost 8 bases, and 7 bases stayed unmatched. The chain's CDR3 is CASSLRGAGVDEQFF. The CDR3 DNA follows: TGTGCCAGCAGCTTAAGGGGAGCGGGAGTGGATGAGCAGTTCTTC.

The rearrangement links TRBV2 to TRBJ2-3; a weak D match, TRBD2 (6 bases). CDR1 and CDR2 from the germline V gene are SNHLY and FYNNEI. V was shortened by 8 bases and J by 3 bases, with 15 bases between the two germline ends. The CDR3 covers 14 residues. This CDR3 reads CASRDLRGTDTQYF. CDR3 DNA: TGTGCCAGCCGGGACCTCCGGGGGACAGATACGCAGTATTTT.

This clone has only one observation. The gene calls are TRBV11-2 and TRBJ2-7, with 12 bases fitting TRBD1. Germline CDR1 SGHAT, CDR2 FQNNGV. The length of the CDR3 is 15 residues. V lost 5 bases, J lost 4 bases, and 6 bases stayed unmatched. The CDR3 nucleotides read TGTGCCAGCAGCCCGGGGACAGGGGGCGGGTACGAGCAGTACTTC. Amino acid sequence: CASSPGTGGGYEQYF.

V gene TRBV9 combines with J gene TRBJ2-1; TRBD2 matches 7 bases. CDR1 and CDR2 from the germline V gene are SGDLS and YYNGEE. Unmatched junction bases numbered 6, after V lost 3 bases and J lost 6 bases. This CDR3 contains 14 residues. Here the CDR3 DNA reads TGTGCCAGCAGCGAAAGCGGGACTCTCAATGAGCAGTTCTTC. Its protein product is CASSESGTLNEQFF.

CDR3 protein: CASSSRVGQGSYGYTF. Written as DNA, the CDR3 is TGTGCCAGCAGCTCACGGGTGGGACAGGGGAGCTATGGCTACACCTTC. The rearrangement links TRBV27 to TRBJ1-2, with 10 bases aligning to TRBD1. V trimming: 6 bases; J trimming: 4 bases; junction bases outside the gene matches: 11. The CDR3 loop spans 16 amino acids. From germline, CDR1 is MNHEY and CDR2 SMNVEV (reference sequence).

The chain links TRBV10-3 to TRBJ1-5, with D uncertain. Trimming removed 9 bases from V and 0 bases from J, with 15 bases in between. Looked up from germline, CDR1 is ENHRY and CDR2 is SYGVKD. The CDR3 loop spans 15 amino acids. The CDR3 region has the DNA TGTGCCATTGCCTCAGGTACGAATAGCAATCAGCCCCAGCATTTT. As protein: CAIASGTNSNQPQHF.